This T cell receptor beta chain derives from a study of tumor T cells in aggressive B-cell lymphoma. Produced via immunoSEQ multiplex PCR; TCRdb's table is partial and in-frame only. The table has some 3,500 clones, roughly 86% seen once. Sequencing was done on a sample of tumor tissue. The sequence derives from an adult with diffuse large B cell lymphoma.

CDR3 nucleotide sequence: TGTGCCAGCAGCTTAGAGTTGGGCAGGGGCGCCGAGCAGTACTTC. Encoded protein: CASSLELGRGAEQYF. The chain recombines TRBV7-9 with TRBJ2-7; the D gene is possibly TRBD1 (6 bases). In germline, CDR1 is SEHNR, CDR2 FQNEAQ (reference sequence). The CDR3 consists of 15 residues. V was shortened by 1 base and J by 6 bases, with 16 bases between the two germline ends.